This T cell receptor beta chain emerged from a study of blood T cell repertoires in COVID-19. Study-wide context: COVID-19 samples collected from the United States, Italy and Spain covered acute and convalescent phases. The cDNA or gDNA used as material had been derived from T cells, B-cell-depleted T cells, or PBMCs.

Per the authors' pipeline: Reference gene primer amplification in the assay estimated nucleated cell counts. Repertoires were generated with immunoSEQ multiplex PCR, while TCRdb's copy carries only in-frame clones and drops some. For V, J and clone size, that table is used; D and trimming come from the DNA. Among 250,000 or so clones, more than 80% were seen once, and the ten largest hold less than 3%. This receptor was identified in a young woman with active or convalescent COVID-19. Input material: peripheral blood.

Here the CDR3 reads CASSSYSGGLNEQFF. The DNA of the CDR3 is TGTGCCAGCAGTTCCTATAGCGGGGGGTTGAATGAGCAGTTCTTC. This sequence joins TRBV6-2 or TRBV6-3 and TRBJ2-1, with 10 bases that match TRBD2. Germline V gene sequence: CDR1 MNHEY, CDR2 SVGEGT. This CDR3 is built from 15 residues. V was pared by 4 bases and J by 7 bases, with 7 bases of the junction left unmatched.